Detailed here is one T cell receptor (beta chain). Its antigen is not known. Method: immunoSEQ multiplex PCR; TCRdb's copy keeps in-frame clones and lacks some. Here the sample spans tens of thousands of clones, roughly 97% being singletons. The sample belongs to a study of cytomegalovirus exposure and HLA in healthy donors. Across the whole study: The roughly 110 validation repertoires matched the 650 to 850 first-cohort repertoires in platform, a later analysis reported. Points from the study as a whole: Reports showed the classifier diagnosing cytomegalovirus status with high specificity and sensitivity. Rare TCR sequences dominated, though some public TCRs recurred in many donors. Among TCR beta chains, those listed as cytomegalovirus-associated numbered under 200.

Germline V gene sequence: CDR1 SGDLS, CDR2 YYNGEE. The CDR3 has 20 amino acids. V was clipped by 0 bases and J by 2 bases; unmatched bases: 12. The sequence was obtained from a young man in good health and CMV-seronegative. The chain carries TRBV9 and TRBJ2-3; TRBD2 aligns across 13 bases. Sequenced material: PBMCs. CDR3 in amino acids: CASSVAIGTSGIGATDTQYF. The DNA of the CDR3 is TGTGCCAGCAGCGTAGCCATCGGGACTAGCGGGATAGGGGCCACAGATACGCAGTATTTT.